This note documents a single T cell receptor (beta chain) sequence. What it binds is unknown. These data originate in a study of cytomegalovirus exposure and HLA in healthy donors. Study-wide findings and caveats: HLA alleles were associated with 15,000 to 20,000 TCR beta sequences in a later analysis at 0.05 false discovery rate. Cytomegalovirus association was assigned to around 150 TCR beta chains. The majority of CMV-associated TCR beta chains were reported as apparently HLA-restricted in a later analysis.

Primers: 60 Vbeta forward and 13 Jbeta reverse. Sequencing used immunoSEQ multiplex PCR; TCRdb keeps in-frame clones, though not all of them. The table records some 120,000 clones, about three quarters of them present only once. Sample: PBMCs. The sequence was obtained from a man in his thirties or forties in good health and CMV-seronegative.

The CDR3 spells CASSAGTSGAYEQYF. The CDR3 bases are TGCGCCAGCAGTGCGGGGACTAGCGGTGCCTACGAGCAGTACTTC. The gene calls are TRBV10-1 and TRBJ2-7; 11 bases fit TRBD2. The CDR3 covers 15 residues. V trimming: 4 bases; J trimming: 2 bases; junction bases outside the gene matches: 4. From germline, CDR1 is WNHNN and CDR2 SYGVQD (reference sequence).